The next 27 T cell receptor beta chains were all read from a single sample in a study of blood T cell repertoires in COVID-19. Profiled with immunoSEQ multiplex PCR; TCRdb holds only in-frame clones, not every one. The sample holds some 380,000 clones, more than 75% seen once. Sequencing used PBMCs or T cells enriched from blood (not recorded which). Every receptor here comes from a man in his thirties or forties who had recovered from COVID-19.

CDR3 sequence (DNA): TGTGCCAGCAGCGTAGCCGGGGTGATGAACACTGAAGCTTTCTTT. The encoded protein is CASSVAGVMNTEAFF. This chain uses TRBV9 with TRBJ1-1; D is unresolved. This CDR3 region has 15 residues. Germline CDR1 SGDLS, CDR2 YYNGEE. V gave up 0 bases and J gave up 0 bases, with 9 bases separating them.

The chain couples TRBV27 to TRBJ1-6; D remains unclear. The CDR3 is made up of 18 amino acids. CDR1 MNHEY and CDR2 SMNVEV come from the germline V gene (reference sequence). V lost 6 bases and J 9 bases, leaving 27 bases between the germline ends. The DNA of the CDR3 is TGTGCCAGCAGCTCCCTCGGTACAGCCCAAAGGCGAATTTCACCCCTCCACTTT. Its protein is CASSSLGTAQRRISPLHF.

CDR3 DNA sequence: TGTGCCACCACCCCCCGGGGGCAGGGGGCGGCTGAAGCTTTCTTT. Encoded protein: CATTPRGQGAAEAFF. J is TRBJ1-1 and V is TRBV15, with TRBD1 matching over 8 bases. Germline V gives CDR1 LNHNV, CDR2 YYDKDF (reference sequence). This CDR3 has 15 residues. The trim removed 7 bases at V and 6 bases at J, leaving 13 bases unmatched.

The chain is built from TRBV3-1 (or the pseudogene TRBV3-2) and TRBJ2-7; no clear D. Germline CDR1 reads LGHDT; CDR2 reads YNNKEL (reference sequence). This CDR3 has 12 amino acids. The V and J ends lost 4 bases and 6 bases respectively, with 10 bases between them. DNA of the CDR3: TGTGCCAGCAGCCTTCCCGAGAGCGAGCAGTACTTC. Translating gives CASSLPESEQYF.

This rearrangement joins TRBV5-6 to TRBJ1-5; a possible D gene is TRBD1 (5 bases). Trimming cost V 4 bases and J 9 bases, with 14 bases left between them. Per the germline V gene, CDR1 is SGHDT and CDR2 is YYEEEE. CDR3 size: 13 residues. In DNA, the CDR3 is TGTGCCAGCAGCCAGGGTTCTTGGGGGCCCCAGCATTTT. Residues: CASSQGSWGPQHF.

V and J are TRBV10-3 and TRBJ2-7, with 11 bases matching TRBD2. CDR3 size: 15 residues. Germline V CDR1 and CDR2: ENHRY, SYGVKD. The trim removed 6 bases at V and 0 bases at J, leaving 4 bases unmatched. The CDR3 sequence is CAISGTSGFSYEQYF. The CDR3 region has the DNA TGTGCCATCAGCGGGACTAGCGGTTTCTCCTACGAGCAGTACTTC.

This rearrangement joins TRBV19 to TRBJ1-5; possibly TRBD1 for D (5 bases). V lost 4 bases, J lost 1 base, and 17 bases lay in between. The CDR3 totals 17 residues. Germline V gene sequence: CDR1 LNHDA, CDR2 SQIVND (reference sequence). This CDR3 reads CASSSLRAGLSNQPQHF. In DNA form, the CDR3 reads TGTGCCAGTAGTAGCCTAAGAGCAGGGTTGAGCAATCAGCCCCAGCATTTT.

The chain has TRBV2 and TRBJ1-2; 8 bases are a match to TRBD1. Trimming took 6 bases from V and 4 from J; bases not matched to a gene: 13. Germline V lookup: CDR1 SNHLY, CDR2 FYNNEI. The CDR3 loop spans 16 amino acids. The CDR3 sequence is CASRPGTGSLGYGYTF. The DNA of the CDR3 is TGTGCCAGCAGGCCCGGGACAGGAAGTCTGGGCTATGGCTACACCTTC.

The rearrangement uses TRBV7-9 and TRBJ1-5; no clear D. This CDR3 spans 13 amino acids. Trimming stripped 2 bases from V and 5 bases from J, with 7 bases between. Germline loops: CDR1 SEHNR, CDR2 FQNEAQ (reference sequence). CDR3 bases: TGTGCCAGCAGCTTAAGCTTCGATCAGCCCCAGCATTTT. Its protein product is CASSLSFDQPQHF.

This chain connects TRBV19 to TRBJ1-1, with D possibly being TRBD1 (6 bases). The CDR3 consists of 15 residues. The V end was cut by 1 base, the J end by 4 bases, with 13 bases between. CDR1 and CDR2 (germline): LNHDA, SQIVND (reference sequence). The CDR3 DNA follows: TGTGCCAGTAGTATAGCTAGGGGGATCGGCACTGAAGCTTTCTTT. Its protein is CASSIARGIGTEAFF.

This sequence joins TRBV6-1 and TRBJ1-3, with D possibly being TRBD1 (6 bases). Germline V gene lookup returns CDR1 MNHNS and CDR2 SASEGT. CDR3 length: 14 residues. Trimming took 2 bases from V and 3 from J, leaving 8 bases between them. Here the CDR3 DNA reads TGTGCCAGCAGTGAACAGGGGAATGGAAACACCATATATTTT. Translating gives CASSEQGNGNTIYF.

This clone was observed a handful of times. The V gene is TRBV5-1, the J gene TRBJ2-5, with TRBD1 as a possible D gene (6 bases). V was cut by 0 bases and J by 1 base, with 16 bases left in between. Germline assignment: CDR1 SGHRS and CDR2 YFSETQ. The CDR3 covers 17 residues. CDR3 amino acids: CASSLGVTGHAQETQYF. DNA for the CDR3: TGCGCCAGCAGCTTGGGAGTGACAGGACACGCCCAAGAGACCCAGTACTTC.

The CDR3 is CASSQGGTGIMTEAFF. As DNA, the CDR3 is TGTGCCAGCAGCCAAGGTGGGACAGGCATCATGACTGAAGCTTTCTTT. The chain combines TRBV3-1 (or the pseudogene TRBV3-2) with TRBJ1-1; 8 nucleotides align to TRBD1. V shed 1 base, J shed 5 bases, and the junction held 9 bases outside the gene matches. This CDR3 spans 16 amino acids. CDR1 is LGHDT and CDR2 is YNNKEL in the germline V gene (reference sequence).

The rearrangement links TRBV30 to TRBJ2-5, with 7 bases identical to TRBD2. The CDR3 runs 15 residues. Germline CDR1 GTSNPN, CDR2 SVGIG (reference sequence). J lost 5 bases, V lost 5 bases, and 14 bases had no gene match. The DNA for the CDR3 is TGTGCCTGGGTTCTCCCGGGACTAACAATCGAGACCCAGTACTTC. Encoded protein: CAWVLPGLTIETQYF.

The chain has TRBV5-3 and TRBJ2-4, with unresolved D. TRBV5-3 is an ORF; its function is uncertain. Trimming left V 4 bases short and J 10 bases short, with 12 bases between. The CDR3 is 12 amino acids. In DNA, the CDR3 is TGTGCCAGAAGCGGAGCCAAAAGAATTCAGTACTTC. It specifies CARSGAKRIQYF.

V is TRBV2 and J is TRBJ2-4; D may be TRBD2 (5 bases). CDR1 is SNHLY, CDR2 FYNNEI, per germline. The length of the CDR3 is 12 residues. Between the trimmed V and J ends, which lost 1 base and 8 bases, there was a span of 6 bases. In nucleotides, the CDR3 is TGTGCCAGCAGTGAAGTGAGGGACATTCAGTACTTC. This codes for CASSEVRDIQYF.

This clone was found a few times. The rearrangement uses TRBV6-6 and TRBJ1-1, with D uncertain. The CDR3 length is 13 residues. V was trimmed by 3 bases and J by 0 bases, leaving 5 bases between them. Germline loops: CDR1 MNHNY, CDR2 SVGAGI (reference sequence). CDR3 in DNA: TGTGCCAGCAGTTATGCGTTGAACACTGAAGCTTTCTTT. Residues: CASSYALNTEAFF.

The genes are TRBV5-5 and TRBJ2-2; a possible D gene is TRBD1 (5 bases). CDR3 length equals 15 residues. The germline V gene has CDR1 SGHKS and CDR2 YYEKEE (reference sequence). Trimming left V 0 bases short and J 5 bases short, with 11 bases between. This CDR3 reads CASSLGREITGELFF. DNA of the CDR3: TGTGCCAGCAGCTTGGGCAGGGAAATAACCGGGGAGCTGTTTTTT.

This chain uses TRBV5-6 with TRBJ1-1; D perhaps matches TRBD1 (5 bases). There are 13 residues in the CDR3. Germline V gene lookup returns CDR1 SGHDT and CDR2 YYEEEE. Trimming pared 2 bases from V and 10 bases from J, leaving 15 bases between. The CDR3, as DNA: TGTGCCAGCAGCTTAGCCAGGGCTGTTGGAGCTTTCTTT. Its translation is CASSLARAVGAFF.

The chain employs TRBV10-3 and TRBJ1-3, with D tentatively TRBD1 (6 bases). Trimming removed 4 bases at V and 13 bases at J, with 20 bases between. There are 14 residues in the CDR3. CDR1 and CDR2 (germline): ENHRY, SYGVKD. For the CDR3, the DNA is TGTGCCATCAGTGCGGGGACACTCCAAGCTGGTATATATTTT. Residues: CAISAGTLQAGIYF.

The chain uses TRBV23-1 and TRBJ1-4, with D possibly TRBD1 on 6 matching bases. TRBV23-1 qualifies as an ORF whose function is uncertain. The length of the CDR3 is 17 residues. With 3 bases removed from V and 0 bases from J, the gap between germline ends came to 14 bases. For the CDR3, the DNA is TGCGCCAGCAGTCACTCCGGACAGAAACCAACTAATGAAAAACTGTTTTTT. This codes for CASSHSGQKPTNEKLFF.

This clone has a single count. The DNA for the CDR3 is TGTGCCAGCAGGGGGGCCTACCTCTACGAGCAGTACTTC. This sequence encodes CASRGAYLYEQYF. The V gene is TRBV2, the J gene TRBJ2-7; tentatively, D is TRBD1 (6 bases). CDR3 length: 13 residues. Germline V lookup: CDR1 SNHLY, CDR2 FYNNEI. V was clipped by 6 bases and J by 3 bases, with 12 bases between them.

This chain connects TRBV4-3 to TRBJ1-3, with 9 nucleotides matching TRBD1. The CDR3 has 17 residues. V shed 0 bases and J 1 base; nucleotides not matched to a gene: 4. Germline V gene data show CDR1 as LGHNA and CDR2 as YSLEER. The CDR3 coding sequence is TGCGCCAGCAGCCAAGATGCCGGGACAGGGTCTGGAAACACCATATATTTT. Its translation: CASSQDAGTGSGNTIYF.

The V and J genes are TRBV11-1 and TRBJ2-6; a possible D gene is TRBD1 (5 bases). CDR3 size: 15 residues. Per the germline V gene, CDR1 is SGHAT and CDR2 is FQDESV (reference sequence). V was shortened by 2 bases and J by 4 bases, with 9 bases between the two germline ends. This chain's CDR3 is CASSLQGPGANVLTF. Written as DNA, the CDR3 is TGTGCCAGCAGCTTACAGGGTCCGGGGGCCAACGTCCTGACTTTC. The whole variable domain, remainder taken from reference TRBV11-1 and TRBJ2-6, is EAEVAQSPRYKITEKSQAVAFWCDPISGHATLYWYRQILGQGPELLVQFQDESVVDDSQLPKDRFSAERLKGVDSTLKIQPAELGDSAMYLCASSLQGPGANVLTFGAGSRLTVL.

In its sample, this clone was seen once. V gene TRBV7-9 combines with J gene TRBJ2-7; 8 nucleotides match TRBD2. Germline-derived CDR1 and CDR2 are SEHNR and FQNEAQ (reference sequence). Trimming cost V 5 bases and J 2 bases; bases outside gene matches: 8. The CDR3 is made up of 15 amino acids. The CDR3 here is CASSLTGGGTYEQYF. CDR3 DNA: TGTGCCAGCAGCCTTACAGGCGGGGGGACCTACGAGCAGTACTTC.

This chain joins TRBV25-1 and TRBJ1-2, with 7 bases that match TRBD1. The CDR3 spans 12 residues. The J segment lost 6 bases and the V segment lost 8 bases, leaving 6 bases of the junction unmatched. Per the germline V gene, CDR1 is MGHDK and CDR2 is SYGVNS. CDR3 region: CASSDREDGYTF. The CDR3 nucleotides are TGTGCCAGCTCTGACAGGGAGGATGGCTACACCTTC.

The V call is TRBV11-2, the J call TRBJ2-2, with TRBD1 as a possible D gene (5 bases). CDR3 length equals 16 residues. Germline assignment: CDR1 SGHAT and CDR2 FQNNGV. The V gene lost 0 bases and the J gene lost 3 bases, with 11 bases spanning the gap. The CDR3 coding sequence is TGTGCCAGCAGCTTAGACAAGGGGCCATACACCGGGGAGCTGTTTTTT. Amino acid sequence: CASSLDKGPYTGELFF. Complete variable domain (other parts from reference TRBV11-2 and TRBJ2-2): EAGVAQSPRYKIIEKRQSVAFWCNPISGHATLYWYQQILGQGPKLLIQFQNNGVVDDSQLPKDRFSAERLKGVDSTLKIQPAKLEDSAVYLCASSLDKGPYTGELFFGEGSRLTVL.